This T cell receptor beta chain originates from a study of T cells in Graves' hyperthyroidism and ophthalmopathy (dated by TCRdb to about 2019). Study-wide context: Peripheral blood was sampled at the time of initial diagnosis, prior to any treatment. TCR V-J signatures able to tell the groups apart were searched for in a discovery cohort of around 95 patients, of whom more than 40 had Graves' ophthalmopathy and around 58 had stable Graves' hyperthyroidism. Prospective prediction of ophthalmopathy was tested in an independent validation cohort consisting of 18 hyperthyroidism patients and some 15 patients who later progressed to ophthalmopathy. The roughly 91 discovery patients were randomly split 7:3 into training and test sets. Thyroid tissue and blood T-cell repertoires from about six Graves' hyperthyroidism patients were also compared in the study. Once sampling was done, hyperthyroidism patients were given methimazole at a starting dose of 30 mg daily, whereas ophthalmopathy patients were given high-dose intravenous methylprednisolone. The paper describes TCR Vbeta CDR3 sequencing of fewer than 150 peripheral blood samples, made up of under 50 ophthalmopathy patients, roughly 75 hyperthyroidism patients and about 17 progressor patients. The paper as a whole reports these results and caveats: In validation, progression to ophthalmopathy was predicted by the model with 55% to 71% sensitivity and around 75% specificity, a median of approximately 6.5 months before onset. Most expanded thyroid clonotypes (frequency above 0.001) were also detected in blood, a finding suggesting that blood repertoires may reflect thyroid immune responses. In cross-validation, a model built on a 13 V-J signature told ophthalmopathy apart from stable hyperthyroidism with approximately 91% sensitivity and roughly 83% specificity, and in testing the same model reached 80%/75%. No statistical method was used to set the sample size in advance, and investigators knew the group allocation.

Cut back by 5 bases and 5 bases, the V and J ends lie 12 bases apart. From cysteine to phenylalanine, the CDR3 is 13 amino acids long. Solely the CDR3 DNA is kept, with 39 bases framed from the first base. CDR1 SGHVS and CDR2 FQNEAQ were looked up in the germline V gene. Ten or more counts support this clonotype. Its antigen specificity is not known. No base quality information exists; no much larger clone differs at one position. Stable Graves' hyperthyroidism was defined as no progression to ophthalmopathy during 18 months of follow-up. Hyperthyroidism patients were aged 18 to 65 years and newly diagnosed, with disease duration of less than 2 months. Patients with uncontrolled infections, other autoimmune diseases, pregnancy or lactation were excluded. Diagnoses relied on clinical symptoms, serum thyroxine and TRAb, thyroid ultrasound and orbital computed tomography. PBMCs were isolated from 10 ml of fresh peripheral blood by Ficoll-Paque density gradient centrifugation. Total RNA was extracted with Trizol reagent, and quality was checked on an Agilent 2100 Bioanalyzer.

TCR beta CDR3 regions were amplified from RNA transcripts. The TCR CDR3 was subjected to a first round of RT-PCR using the HTBI primer set and the Qiagen OneStep RT-PCR kit. The libraries were constructed in a second round of multiplex PCR and then size-selected and purified. The libraries were sequenced on an Illumina HiSeq2000 using paired-end 100 bp reads. On the authors' methods: SOAPnuke was used to process the raw data, removing reads that contained adapters or uncalled bases, had a mean Phred below 15, or lacked an exact match to the constant primer or identifier. COPE v1.2.5 was used to merge the high-quality paired reads, and each unique nucleotide sequence was defined as a clonotype. Clonotypes were aligned to IMGT TRBV, TRBD and TRBJ reference segments using MiTCR v1.1. Analysis was restricted to V-J combinations with a frequency above 0.0001, which covered over 98% of repertoires. The TCS score was defined as F50 (clonal expansion) divided by E x V (chaos), with BLOSUM62-based TCRdist calculated between CDR3 peptides within each V-J. Welch's t-statistics and random forest reduced fewer than 600 V-J features to 10 to 15, which were used in a naive Bayes classifier (R e1071). TCRdb ran its own pipeline on the public reads, namely fastp trimming at Q25 and MiXCR clone calling, and kept in-frame beta chains. All rows with the same CDR3 protein become a single entry with the most common DNA and genes. The V and J calls were not made by the authors but by TCRdb's processing. Recorded for this sample are more than 300,000 distinct CDR3 sequences; under 15% of them occurred a single time. Roughly 9.2% of the sample is held by the ten biggest clonotypes.

Specimen: blood. This TCR was recovered from a young woman with Graves' hyperthyroidism. The rearrangement combines TRBV7-8 with TRBJ2-5; matching of 5 bases hints at TRBD2 as the D gene. Here is the DNA: TGTGCCAGCAGCCCGTATGACTATGAGACCCAGTACTTC. This yields the protein CASSPYDYETQYF.